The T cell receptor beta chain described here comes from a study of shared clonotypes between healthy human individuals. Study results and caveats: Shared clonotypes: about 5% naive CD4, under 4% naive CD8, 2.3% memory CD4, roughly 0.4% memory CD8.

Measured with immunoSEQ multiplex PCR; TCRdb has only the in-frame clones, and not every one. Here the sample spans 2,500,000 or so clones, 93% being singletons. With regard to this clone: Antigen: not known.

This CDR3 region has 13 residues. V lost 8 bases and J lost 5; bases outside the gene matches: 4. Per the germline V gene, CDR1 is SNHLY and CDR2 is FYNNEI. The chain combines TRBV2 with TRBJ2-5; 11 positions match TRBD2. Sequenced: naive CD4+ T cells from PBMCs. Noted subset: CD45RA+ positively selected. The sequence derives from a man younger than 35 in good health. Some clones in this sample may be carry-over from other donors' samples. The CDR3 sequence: CASGLAGGETQYF. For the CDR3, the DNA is TGTGCCAGCGGATTAGCGGGAGGGGAGACCCAGTACTTC. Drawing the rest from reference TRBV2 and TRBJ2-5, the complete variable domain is EPEVTQTPSHQVTQMGQEVILRCVPISNHLYFYWYRQILGQKVEFLVSFYNNEISEKSEIFDDQFSVERPDGSNFTLKIRSTKLEDSAMYFCASGLAGGETQYFGPGTRLLVL.